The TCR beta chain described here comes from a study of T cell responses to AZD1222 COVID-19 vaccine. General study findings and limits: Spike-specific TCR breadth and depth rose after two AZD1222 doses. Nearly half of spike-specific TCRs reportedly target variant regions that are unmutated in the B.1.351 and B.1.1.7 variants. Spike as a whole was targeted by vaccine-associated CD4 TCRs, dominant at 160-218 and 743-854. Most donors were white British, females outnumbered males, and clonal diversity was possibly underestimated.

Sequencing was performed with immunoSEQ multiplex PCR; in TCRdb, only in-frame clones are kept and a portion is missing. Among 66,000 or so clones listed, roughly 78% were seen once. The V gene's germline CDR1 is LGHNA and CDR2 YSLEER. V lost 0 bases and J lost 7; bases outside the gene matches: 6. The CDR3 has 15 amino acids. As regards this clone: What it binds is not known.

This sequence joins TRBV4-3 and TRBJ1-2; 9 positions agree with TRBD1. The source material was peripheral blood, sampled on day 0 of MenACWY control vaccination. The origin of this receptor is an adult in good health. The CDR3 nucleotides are TGCGCCAGCAGCCAAGAGGACAGGGGAGCATTTGGCTACACCTTC. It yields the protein CASSQEDRGAFGYTF.